Listed here are 19 T cell receptor beta chains from one sample, sequenced in a study of blood T cells in healthy people across ages. The use of a sample-barcoded 5' primer and a J-beta primer mix characterized a second PCR of about 7 to 12 cycles. MiXCR, applied by TCRdb to the 5' RACE reads, yields one record per CDR3 protein. The data show approximately 730,000 distinct CDR3 sequences, with approximately 43% seen just once and 20% held by the top ten. Input material: blood. These receptors were taken from a woman in her fifties or sixties in good health.

The genes are TRBV10-2 and TRBJ2-1, with TRBD2 matching over 7 bases. The germline gives CDR1 WSHSY, CDR2 SAAADI. J gave up 6 bases and V 6 bases, and 5 bases lay outside the gene matches. The CDR3 covers 13 residues. The CDR3 coding sequence is TGCGCCAGCAGGGGGGAGGGCCGCAATGAGCAGTTCTTC. Protein sequence: CASRGEGRNEQFF.

This clonotype was detected only a few times. This sequence joins TRBV6-6 and TRBJ1-1; a weak D match, TRBD1 (5 bases). This CDR3 is 16 amino acids long. V was pared by 6 bases and J by 0 bases, with 17 bases between. The germline V gene has CDR1 MNHNY and CDR2 SVGAGI (reference sequence). CDR3: CASSPPGAGLNTEAFF. The CDR3 DNA is TGTGCCAGCAGCCCCCCCGGGGCGGGGCTGAACACTGAAGCTTTCTTT.

Only one count was recorded for this clonotype. Germline and junction disagree at one end, which may indicate a read error. This rearrangement joins TRBV11-2 to TRBJ1-3; D is unresolved. Germline CDR1 and CDR2: SGHAT and FQNNGV. The CDR3 is made up of 14 amino acids. The DNA for the CDR3 is TGTGCCAGCAGCTTAGTAGGGCTTGGAGACACCATATATTTT. Residues: CASSLVGLGDTIYF.

This chain connects TRBV5-1 to TRBJ2-5; 9 nucleotides align to TRBD2. The germline V gene has CDR1 SGHRS and CDR2 YFSETQ. The length of the CDR3 is 17 residues. The trim removed 0 bases at V and 11 bases at J, leaving 17 bases unmatched. This chain's CDR3 is CASSLGRASGAYGWQYF. CDR3 bases: TGCGCCAGCAGCTTGGGACGTGCTAGCGGGGCTTACGGATGGCAGTACTTC.

The chain has TRBV6-6 and TRBJ2-4, with no clear D. Germline values: CDR1 MNHNY, CDR2 SVGAGI (reference sequence). The CDR3 is made up of 14 amino acids. The V end lost 6 bases, the J end lost 9 bases, and 18 bases lay between the germline ends. CDR3 coding DNA: TGTGCCAGCAGCCAGACATCCACAGAGAGCATTCAGTACTTC. It is translated as CASSQTSTESIQYF.

This clonotype appeared many times. The rearrangement links TRBV7-3 to TRBJ2-1; D gene uncertain. The length of the CDR3 is 13 residues. Germline values: CDR1 SGHTA, CDR2 FQGTGA. Trimming took off 3 bases at V and 6 bases at J, with 9 bases between the two ends. The CDR3 is CASSLGSTNEQFF. The CDR3 DNA is TGTGCCAGCAGCTTGGGGTCAACCAATGAGCAGTTCTTC.

This clonotype was found a few times. V gene TRBV20-1 combines with J gene TRBJ2-1, with 14 bases fitting TRBD2. The CDR3 is 16 amino acids. Germline lookup yields CDR1 DFQATT and CDR2 SNEGSKA (reference sequence). The J segment lost 8 bases and the V segment lost 6 bases, leaving 12 bases of the junction unmatched. The CDR3 protein is CSARRLAGGTLDEQFF. The CDR3 region has the DNA TGCAGTGCCCGGCGACTAGCGGGGGGGACTTTGGATGAGCAGTTCTTC.

This clonotype was found a few times. The V call is TRBV4-2, the J call TRBJ1-1, with TRBD1 as a possible D gene (6 bases). Germline V gives CDR1 LGHNA, CDR2 YNFKEQ. V lost 2 bases to trimming and J lost 4 bases, with 11 bases between them. The CDR3 loop spans 14 amino acids. In DNA form, the CDR3 reads TGTGCCAGCAGCCAAATCATACAGGGCACTGAAGCTTTCTTT. Its protein is CASSQIIQGTEAFF.

The J gene is TRBJ2-2, the V gene TRBV5-6; no firm D call. CDR1 and CDR2 (germline): SGHDT, YYEEEE. V lost 4 bases to trimming and J lost 8 bases, with 15 bases between them. CDR3 size: 14 residues. The chain's CDR3 is CASSPTLLAGELFF. CDR3 bases: TGTGCCAGCAGCCCTACCCTTTTGGCGGGGGAGCTGTTTTTT.

This clonotype was detected only a few times. The chain recombines TRBV3-1 with TRBJ2-7; D possibly matches TRBD1 or TRBD2 (5 bases each). This CDR3 spans 18 amino acids. V was pared by 3 bases and J by 5 bases, with 26 bases between. Germline V lookup: CDR1 LGHDT, CDR2 YNNKEL (reference sequence). CDR3 DNA: TGTGCCAGCAGCCAGGTACTCTCCGTGGGGGTTACCAGAAACGAGCAGTACTTC. It encodes CASSQVLSVGVTRNEQYF.

This clonotype came up many times. The chain links TRBV25-1 to TRBJ2-5; D is possibly TRBD1 or TRBD2 (5 bases each). CDR1 and CDR2 from the germline V gene are MGHDK and SYGVNS. This CDR3 has 14 amino acids. V was clipped by 3 bases and J by 5 bases, with 13 bases between them. CDR3 amino acids: CASSDPGPSETQYF. CDR3 nucleotides: TGTGCCAGCAGTGATCCGGGGCCGTCGGAGACCCAGTACTTC. Together with reference TRBV25-1 and TRBJ2-5, the CDR3 gives the full variable domain: EADIYQTPRYLVIGTGKKITLECSQTMGHDKMYWYQQDPGMELHLIHYSYGVNSTEKGDLSSESTVSRIRTEHFPLTLESARPSHTSQYLCASSDPGPSETQYFGPGTRLLVL.

This clonotype appeared a few times. The V gene is TRBV12-3 or TRBV12-4, the J gene TRBJ1-1; D perhaps matches TRBD1 (6 bases). This CDR3 comprises 16 residues. The V end was cut by 1 base, the J end by 1 base, with 13 bases between. The CDR3 DNA reads as TGTGCCAGCAGTTTAGGTTACCGGACAGAGAACACTGAAGCTTTCTTT. Protein: CASSLGYRTENTEAFF.

The chain employs TRBV29-1 and TRBJ2-7; D ambiguous. Trimming cost V 4 bases and J 5 bases, with 18 bases left between them. CDR1 is SQVTM, CDR2 ANQGSEA, per germline. The CDR3 is 14 residues long. CDR3: CSVGPGAPRHEQYF. CDR3 DNA sequence: TGCAGCGTTGGTCCGGGCGCCCCAAGGCACGAGCAGTACTTC.

This clonotype has ten or more counts. The chain has TRBV10-3 and TRBJ2-7, with 7 bases that match TRBD1. The CDR3 length is 14 residues. Germline CDR1 is ENHRY and CDR2 is SYGVKD. The ends lost 7 bases at V and 4 bases at J; junction bases unmatched: 10. The CDR3 DNA reads TGTGCCATCAACCCCGGGACAGACCTATACGAGCAGTACTTC. Translating gives CAINPGTDLYEQYF.

The chain carries TRBV7-8 and TRBJ2-3; 9 bases are a match to TRBD2. This CDR3 has 17 amino acids. Germline loops: CDR1 SGHVS, CDR2 FQNEAQ. V trimming: 0 bases; J trimming: 4 bases; junction bases outside the gene matches: 8. CDR3 sequence (DNA): TGTGCCAGCAGCTTAGCGCCCGTTAGCGGGAGCGCAGATACGCAGTATTTT. Its protein product is CASSLAPVSGSADTQYF.

This clonotype turned up a few times. The rearrangement uses TRBV9 and TRBJ2-1; D call uncertain. Trimming took 3 bases from V and 9 from J, leaving 4 bases between them. This CDR3 comprises 10 residues. The germline V gene has CDR1 SGDLS and CDR2 YYNGEE. CDR3 in DNA: TGTGCCAGCAGCGGTAGTGAGCAGTTCTTC. This sequence encodes CASSGSEQFF. Using reference TRBV9 and TRBJ2-1 for the parts outside the CDR3, the full variable domain is DSGVTQTPKHLITATGQRVTLRCSPRSGDLSVYWYQQSLDQGLQFLIQYYNGEERAKGNILERFSAQQFPDLHSELNLSSLELGDSALYFCASSGSEQFFGPGTRLTVL.

This clonotype was observed a handful of times. The genes are TRBV6-2 or TRBV6-3 and TRBJ1-2; D is possibly TRBD1 (6 bases). CDR3 length equals 17 residues. The germline gives CDR1 MNHEY, CDR2 SVGEGT. V dropped 4 bases and J dropped 0 bases, with 18 bases sitting between them. CDR3 coding DNA: TGTGCCAGCAGTTCGGCTGGATTGGACAGAACTAACTATGGCTACACCTTC. Translation: CASSSAGLDRTNYGYTF.

This clonotype was recorded a few times. The rearrangement joins TRBV5-1 to TRBJ1-6, with D possibly being TRBD1 (6 bases). Trimming took off 2 bases at V and 4 bases at J, with 16 bases between the two ends. Looked up from germline, CDR1 is SGHRS and CDR2 is YFSETQ. This CDR3 region has 17 residues. The CDR3 loop is CASSLRQEGGYNSPLHF. In nucleotides, the CDR3 is TGCGCCAGCAGCTTACGACAGGAAGGGGGATATAATTCACCCCTCCACTTT.

The rearrangement joins TRBV12-3 or TRBV12-4 to TRBJ2-3; D possibly matches TRBD1 or TRBD2 (5 bases each). V was cut by 6 bases and J by 0 bases, with 13 bases left in between. The CDR3 spans 15 residues. The CDR3 region has the DNA TGTGCCAGCAGGACTAAGGGGCCCAGCACAGATACGCAGTATTTT. This sequence encodes CASRTKGPSTDTQYF.